The rows below give T cell receptor beta chains drawn from one sample of a study of blood T cell repertoires in COVID-19. Assay: immunoSEQ multiplex PCR; the TCRdb copy retains only in-frame clones and omits some. The table shows 200,000 or so clones, with 70% to 90% occurring only once. The sequenced material came from peripheral blood. The receptor set was obtained from a man in his sixties or seventies with active or convalescent COVID-19. The CDR3 runs from the conserved cysteine through the conserved F or W. The D gene is left open where the match is weak. Only some rows state a clone size, as once, few, many or a class for expanded clones.

size	J	D	V	DNA	CDR3
NA	TRBJ2-1	NA	TRBV24-1	TGTGCCACCAGTGAAACCCCCAGAGGATTTTCCTACAATGAGCAGTTCTTC	CATSETPRGFSYNEQFF
once	TRBJ2-3	TRBD2	TRBV11-2	TGTGCCAGCAGCTTTCTGGCGGGGGGGAAGTTTTTT	CASSFLAGGKFF
NA	TRBJ1-6	NA	TRBV6-6	TGTGCCAGCAAGGAGGGGAAGGATTCACCCCTCCACTTT	CASKEGKDSPLHF
NA	TRBJ1-1	NA	TRBV23-1	TGCGCCAGCAGTCACCAGGGAGGGCCTGAAGCTTTCTTT	CASSHQGGPEAFF
once	TRBJ1-3	NA	TRBV6-9	TGTGCCAGCACCCGAACACGTGACAGACCGCTGAGAAACACCATATATTTT	CASTRTRDRPLRNTIYF
NA	TRBJ2-1	TRBD2	TRBV5-5	TGTGCCAGCAGCGCACTAGCGGGGGGTTACAATGAGCAGTTCTTC	CASSALAGGYNEQFF
few	TRBJ1-3	NA	TRBV6-1	TGTGCCAGCAGTGAGGGGGCGTTTAGAAACACCATATATTTT	CASSEGAFRNTIYF
NA	TRBJ1-4	TRBD1	TRBV28	TGTGCCATCGGGACAGGGAGCGAAAAACTGTTTTTT	CAIGTGSEKLFF
NA	TRBJ1-3	TRBD1	TRBV6-6	TGTGCCAGCAGTCGATCCGGACAGGCCTCTGGAAACACCATATATTTT	CASSRSGQASGNTIYF
NA	TRBJ1-1	NA	TRBV27	TGTGCCAGCAGTTTATCGAAGGCAGGTGAAGCTTTCTTT	CASSLSKAGEAFF
NA	TRBJ1-5	TRBD1	TRBV20-1	TGCAGTGCTAGTGGGACAGCTAGCAATCAGCCCCAGCATTTT	CSASGTASNQPQHF
NA	TRBJ1-3	NA	TRBV6-1	TGTGCCAGCAGGGCCAGGGTACCCGGAAACACCATATATTTT	CASRARVPGNTIYF
NA	TRBJ1-5	NA	TRBV19	TGTGCCAGTAGTAGAACCCGGGACACCTATCAGCCCCAGCATTTT	CASSRTRDTYQPQHF
NA	TRBJ2-1	TRBD2	TRBV6-2/TRBV6-3	TGTGCCAGCAGTTTCGGCGGGGGGGACAATGAGCAGTTCTTC	CASSFGGGDNEQFF